The T cell receptor beta chain under discussion was sequenced for a study of blood T cell repertoires in COVID-19. Study details: Both acute and convalescent COVID-19 samples were obtained from the United States, Italy and Spain. Sources were T cells, B-cell-depleted T cells, or PBMCs; the material itself was cDNA or gDNA.

Germline V CDR1 and CDR2: SNHLY, FYNNEI. The CDR3 has 14 amino acids. With 8 bases removed from V and 0 bases from J, the gap between germline ends came to 14 bases. This clone was picked up one time. Using immunoSEQ multiplex PCR, the repertoire was profiled, and TCRdb retains in-frame clones only, with some absent. The sample has approximately 130,000 clones; approximately 77% are singletons. This TCR came from a human donor in a cohort sampled during active COVID-19. Source material: peripheral blood. The V call is TRBV2, the J call TRBJ2-7; D possibly corresponds to TRBD1 (6 bases). CDR3 region: CASLSGQLSYEQYF. In DNA form, the CDR3 reads TGTGCCAGCCTCAGTGGACAGCTCTCCTACGAGCAGTACTTC.